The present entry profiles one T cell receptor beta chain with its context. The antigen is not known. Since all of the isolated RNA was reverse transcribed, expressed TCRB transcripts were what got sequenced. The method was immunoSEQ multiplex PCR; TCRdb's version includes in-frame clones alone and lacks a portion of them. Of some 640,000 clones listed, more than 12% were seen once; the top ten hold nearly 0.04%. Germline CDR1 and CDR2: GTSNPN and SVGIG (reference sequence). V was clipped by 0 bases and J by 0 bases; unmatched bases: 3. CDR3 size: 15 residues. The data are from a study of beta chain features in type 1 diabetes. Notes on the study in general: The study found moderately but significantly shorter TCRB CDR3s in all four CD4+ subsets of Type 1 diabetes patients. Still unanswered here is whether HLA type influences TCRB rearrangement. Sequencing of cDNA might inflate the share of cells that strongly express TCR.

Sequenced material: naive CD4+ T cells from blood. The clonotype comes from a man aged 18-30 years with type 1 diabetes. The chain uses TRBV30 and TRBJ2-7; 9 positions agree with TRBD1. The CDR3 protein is CAWSVRDRVSYEQYF. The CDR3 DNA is TGTGCCTGGAGTGTACGGGACAGGGTCTCCTACGAGCAGTACTTC.